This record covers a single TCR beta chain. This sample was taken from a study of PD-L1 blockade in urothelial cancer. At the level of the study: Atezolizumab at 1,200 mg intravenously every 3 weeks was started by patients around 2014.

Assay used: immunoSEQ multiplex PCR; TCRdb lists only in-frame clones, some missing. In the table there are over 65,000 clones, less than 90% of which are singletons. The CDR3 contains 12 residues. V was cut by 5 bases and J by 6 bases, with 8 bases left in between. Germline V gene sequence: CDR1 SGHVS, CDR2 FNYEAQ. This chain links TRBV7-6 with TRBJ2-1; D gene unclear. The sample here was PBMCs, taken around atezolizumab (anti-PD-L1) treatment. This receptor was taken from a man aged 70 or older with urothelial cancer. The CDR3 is CASSRRSNEQFF. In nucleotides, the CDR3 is TGTGCCAGCAGCCGTAGATCCAATGAGCAGTTCTTC.